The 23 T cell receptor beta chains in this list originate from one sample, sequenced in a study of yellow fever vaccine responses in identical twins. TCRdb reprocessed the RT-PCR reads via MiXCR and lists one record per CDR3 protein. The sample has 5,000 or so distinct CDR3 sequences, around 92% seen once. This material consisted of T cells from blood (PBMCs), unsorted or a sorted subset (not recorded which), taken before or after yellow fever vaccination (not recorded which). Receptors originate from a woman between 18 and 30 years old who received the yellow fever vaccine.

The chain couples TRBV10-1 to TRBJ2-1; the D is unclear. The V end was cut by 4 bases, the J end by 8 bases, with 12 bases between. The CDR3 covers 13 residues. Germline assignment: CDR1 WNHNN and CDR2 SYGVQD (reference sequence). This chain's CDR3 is CASSVREVHEQFF. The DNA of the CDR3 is TGCGCCAGCAGTGTTAGGGAAGTGCATGAGCAGTTCTTC.

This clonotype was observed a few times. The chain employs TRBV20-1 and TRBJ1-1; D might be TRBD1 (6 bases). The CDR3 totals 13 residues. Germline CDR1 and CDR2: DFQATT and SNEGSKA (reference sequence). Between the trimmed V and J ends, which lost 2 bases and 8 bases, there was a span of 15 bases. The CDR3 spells CSARTDSLAEAFF. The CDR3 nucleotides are TGCAGTGCTAGAACGGACAGCCTAGCCGAAGCTTTCTTT.

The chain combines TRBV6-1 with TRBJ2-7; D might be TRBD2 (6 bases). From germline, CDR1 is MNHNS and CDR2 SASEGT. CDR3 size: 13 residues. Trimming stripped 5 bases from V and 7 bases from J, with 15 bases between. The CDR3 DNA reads TGTGCCAGCAGTCCTACGGAGGGTCGAGAGCAGTACTTC. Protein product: CASSPTEGREQYF.

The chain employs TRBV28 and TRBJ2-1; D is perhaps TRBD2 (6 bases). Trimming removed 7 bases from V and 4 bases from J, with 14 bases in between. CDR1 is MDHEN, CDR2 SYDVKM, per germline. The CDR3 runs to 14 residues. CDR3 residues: CASIEVRGYNEQFF. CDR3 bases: TGTGCCAGCATCGAGGTGCGGGGATACAATGAGCAGTTCTTC.

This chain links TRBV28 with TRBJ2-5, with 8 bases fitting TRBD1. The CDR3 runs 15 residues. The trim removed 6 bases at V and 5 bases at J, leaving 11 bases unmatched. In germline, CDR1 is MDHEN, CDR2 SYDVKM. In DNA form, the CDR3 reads TGTGCCAGCAGCAGTCCCAGGACAGGGTACGAGACCCAGTACTTC. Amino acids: CASSSPRTGYETQYF.

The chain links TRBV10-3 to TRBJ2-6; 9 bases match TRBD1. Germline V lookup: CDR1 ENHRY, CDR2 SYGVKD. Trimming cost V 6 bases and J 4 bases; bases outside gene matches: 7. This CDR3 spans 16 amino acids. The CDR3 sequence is CAISTGQGMGANVLTF. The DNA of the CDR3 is TGTGCCATCAGCACCGGACAGGGGATGGGGGCCAACGTCCTGACTTTC.

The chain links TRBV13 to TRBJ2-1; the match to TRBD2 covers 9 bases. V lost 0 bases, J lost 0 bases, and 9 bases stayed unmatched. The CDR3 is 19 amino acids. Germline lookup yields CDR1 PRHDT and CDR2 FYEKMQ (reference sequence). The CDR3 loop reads CASSLGWSGGPSSYNEQFF. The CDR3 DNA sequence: TGTGCCAGCAGCTTAGGTTGGAGCGGGGGGCCGAGCTCCTACAATGAGCAGTTCTTC. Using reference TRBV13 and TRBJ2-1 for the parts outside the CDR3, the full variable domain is AAGVIQSPRHLIKEKRETATLKCYPIPRHDTVYWYQQGPGQDPQFLISFYEKMQSDKGSIPDRFSAQQFSDYHSELNMSSLELGDSALYFCASSLGWSGGPSSYNEQFFGPGTRLTVL.

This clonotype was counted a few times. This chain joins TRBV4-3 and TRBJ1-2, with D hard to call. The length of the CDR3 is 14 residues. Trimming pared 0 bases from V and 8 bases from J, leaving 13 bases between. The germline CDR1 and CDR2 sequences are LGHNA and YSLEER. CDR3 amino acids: CASSQDREVGGYTF. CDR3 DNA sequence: TGCGCCAGCAGCCAAGATCGGGAGGTTGGAGGCTACACCTTC.

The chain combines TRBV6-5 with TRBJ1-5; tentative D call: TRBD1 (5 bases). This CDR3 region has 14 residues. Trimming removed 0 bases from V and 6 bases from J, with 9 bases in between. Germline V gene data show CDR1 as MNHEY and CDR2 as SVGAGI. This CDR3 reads CASSYSRDGQPQHF. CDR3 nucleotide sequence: TGTGCCAGCAGTTACTCAAGGGACGGTCAGCCCCAGCATTTT.

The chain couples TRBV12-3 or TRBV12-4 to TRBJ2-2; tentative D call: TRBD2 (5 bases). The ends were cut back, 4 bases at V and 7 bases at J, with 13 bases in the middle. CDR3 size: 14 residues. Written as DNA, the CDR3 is TGTGCCAGCAGTTGGACGGGAAGTAGCGGGGAGCTGTTTTTT. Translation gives CASSWTGSSGELFF.

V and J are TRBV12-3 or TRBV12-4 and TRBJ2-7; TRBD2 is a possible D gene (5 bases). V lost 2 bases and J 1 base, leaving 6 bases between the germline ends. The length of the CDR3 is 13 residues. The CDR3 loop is CASSLRGSYEQYF. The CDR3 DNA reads TGTGCCAGCAGTTTACGGGGTTCCTACGAGCAGTACTTC.

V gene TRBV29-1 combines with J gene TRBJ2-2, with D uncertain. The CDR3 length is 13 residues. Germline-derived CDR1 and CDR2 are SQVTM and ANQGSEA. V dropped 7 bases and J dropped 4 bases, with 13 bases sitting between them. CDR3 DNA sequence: TGCAGCGCTCTTTCCACCAGCACCGGGGAGCTGTTTTTT. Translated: CSALSTSTGELFF.

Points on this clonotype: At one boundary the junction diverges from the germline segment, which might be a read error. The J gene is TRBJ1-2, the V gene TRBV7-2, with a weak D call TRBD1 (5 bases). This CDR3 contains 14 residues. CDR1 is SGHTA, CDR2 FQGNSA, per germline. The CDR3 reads CASSLAPGANGYTF. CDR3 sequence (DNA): TGTGCCAGCAGCCTAGCACCTGGGGCCAATGGCTACACCTTC.

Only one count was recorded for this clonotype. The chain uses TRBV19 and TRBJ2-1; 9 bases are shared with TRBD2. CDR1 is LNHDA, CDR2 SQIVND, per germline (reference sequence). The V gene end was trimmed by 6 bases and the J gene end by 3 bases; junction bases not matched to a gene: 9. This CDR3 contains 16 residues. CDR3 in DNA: TGTGCCAGTAGCCCCGGAAGGCGGGGGGGCTACAATGAGCAGTTCTTC. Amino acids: CASSPGRRGGYNEQFF.

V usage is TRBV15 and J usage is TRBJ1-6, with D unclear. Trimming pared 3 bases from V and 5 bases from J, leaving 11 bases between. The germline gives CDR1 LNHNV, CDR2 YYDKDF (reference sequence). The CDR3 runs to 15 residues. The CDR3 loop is CATSSRGNHNSPLHF. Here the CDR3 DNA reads TGTGCCACCAGCAGTCGAGGGAACCATAATTCACCCCTCCACTTT.

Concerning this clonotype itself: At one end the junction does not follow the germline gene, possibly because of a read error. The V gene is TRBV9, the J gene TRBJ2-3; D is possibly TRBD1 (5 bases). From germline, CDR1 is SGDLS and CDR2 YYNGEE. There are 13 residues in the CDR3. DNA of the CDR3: TGTGCCACCTCTGCGTGGGGCACAGATTCGCAGTATTTT. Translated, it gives CATSAWGTDSQYF.

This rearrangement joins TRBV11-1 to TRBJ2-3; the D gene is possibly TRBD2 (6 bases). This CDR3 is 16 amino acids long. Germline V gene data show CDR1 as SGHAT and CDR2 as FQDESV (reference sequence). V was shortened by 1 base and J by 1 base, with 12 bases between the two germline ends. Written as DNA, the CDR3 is TGTGCCAGCAGCTTAGTCGCGGGAATGGGCACAGATACGCAGTATTTT. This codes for CASSLVAGMGTDTQYF.

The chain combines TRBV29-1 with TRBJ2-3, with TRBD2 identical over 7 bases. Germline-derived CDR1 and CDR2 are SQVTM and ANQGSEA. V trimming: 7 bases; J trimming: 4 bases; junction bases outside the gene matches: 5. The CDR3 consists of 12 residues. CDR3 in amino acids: CSGGAGADTQYF. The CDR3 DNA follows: TGCAGCGGGGGTGCGGGGGCAGATACGCAGTATTTT.

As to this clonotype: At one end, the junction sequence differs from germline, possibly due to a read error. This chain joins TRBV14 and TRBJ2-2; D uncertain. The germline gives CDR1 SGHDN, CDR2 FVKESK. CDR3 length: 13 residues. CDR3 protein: CASSQVSFRELFF. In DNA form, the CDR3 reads TGTGCCAGCAGTCAAGTCAGTTTCCGGGAGCTGTTTTTT.

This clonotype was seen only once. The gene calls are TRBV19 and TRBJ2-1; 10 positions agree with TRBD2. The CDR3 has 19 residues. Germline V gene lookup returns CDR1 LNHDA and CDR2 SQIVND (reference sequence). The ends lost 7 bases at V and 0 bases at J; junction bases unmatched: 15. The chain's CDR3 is CASNRPAGGPDSSYNEQFF. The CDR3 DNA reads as TGTGCCAGTAATCGGCCAGCGGGAGGGCCGGATAGCTCCTACAATGAGCAGTTCTTC. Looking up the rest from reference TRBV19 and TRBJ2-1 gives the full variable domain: DGGITQSPKYLFRKEGQNVTLSCEQNLNHDAMYWYRQDPGQGLRLIYYSQIVNDFQKGDIAEGYSVSREKKESFPLTVTSAQKNPTAFYLCASNRPAGGPDSSYNEQFFGPGTRLTVL.

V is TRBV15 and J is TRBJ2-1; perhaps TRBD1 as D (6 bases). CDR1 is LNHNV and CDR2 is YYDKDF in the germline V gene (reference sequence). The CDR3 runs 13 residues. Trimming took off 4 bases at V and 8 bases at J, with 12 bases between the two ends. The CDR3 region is CATSTGAWDEQFF. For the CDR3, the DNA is TGTGCCACCAGCACAGGGGCCTGGGATGAGCAGTTCTTC. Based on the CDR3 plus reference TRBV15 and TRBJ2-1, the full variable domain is DAMVIQNPRYQVTQFGKPVTLSCSQTLNHNVMYWYQQKSSQAPKLLFHYYDKDFNNEADTPDNFQSRRPNTSFCFLDIRSPGLGDTAMYLCATSTGAWDEQFFGPGTRLTVL.

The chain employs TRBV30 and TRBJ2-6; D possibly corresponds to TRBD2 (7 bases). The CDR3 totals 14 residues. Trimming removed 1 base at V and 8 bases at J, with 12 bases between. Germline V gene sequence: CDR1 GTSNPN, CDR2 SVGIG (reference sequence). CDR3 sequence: CAWSATGGPNVLTF. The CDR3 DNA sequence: TGTGCCTGGAGTGCAACGGGGGGCCCCAACGTCCTGACTTTC.

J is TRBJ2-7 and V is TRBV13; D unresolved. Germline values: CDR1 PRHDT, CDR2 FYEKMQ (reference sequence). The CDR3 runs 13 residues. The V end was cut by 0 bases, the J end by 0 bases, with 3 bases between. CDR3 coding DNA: TGTGCCAGCAGCTTAGGTATCTCCTACGAGCAGTACTTC. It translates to CASSLGISYEQYF.